This passage covers 27 T cell receptor beta chains from one sample sequenced in a study of T cells in Graves' hyperthyroidism and ophthalmopathy. RNA transcripts yielded amplified TCR beta CDR3 regions. The HTBI primer set drove a first-round RT-PCR of the TCR CDR3. TCRdb independently ran MiXCR on the multiplex PCR reads; one entry per CDR3 protein. This repertoire shows about 98,000 distinct CDR3 sequences, 40% found once; its top ten account for 10% to 13%. Sequenced material: peripheral blood or thyroid tissue (not recorded which). These TCRs come from a woman between 25 and 40 years old with Graves' hyperthyroidism.

This clonotype was seen at least ten times. The rearrangement links TRBV3-1 to TRBJ2-7, with D uncertain. This CDR3 comprises 13 residues. From germline, CDR1 is LGHDT and CDR2 YNNKEL (reference sequence). Deletions cut 4 bases from V and 2 bases from J, with 9 bases between. CDR3 region: CASSRQYPYEQYF. The CDR3 nucleotides are TGTGCCAGCAGCCGCCAGTATCCCTACGAGCAGTACTTC.

At least ten counts were recorded for this clonotype. This chain links TRBV27 with TRBJ2-2; D is undetermined. The CDR3 spans 12 residues. The germline V and J ends were trimmed by 5 bases and 6 bases, with 7 bases remaining between them. The germline gives CDR1 MNHEY, CDR2 SMNVEV (reference sequence). The CDR3 DNA reads TGTGCCAGCAGTCGGATCCCCGGGGAGCTGTTTTTT. Translating it yields CASSRIPGELFF.

Comments on this clonotype: It may be a read error: a sequence one base away is much more abundant. V is TRBV12-3 or TRBV12-4 and J is TRBJ2-3, with D tentatively TRBD1 (5 bases). The CDR3 covers 15 residues. The V and J ends lost 6 bases and 2 bases respectively, with 15 bases between them. DNA of the CDR3: TGTGCCAGCAGCCGCAAAGGGGAAATCACAGATACGCAGTATTTT. Residues: CASSRKGEITDTQYF.

This clonotype occurred many times. The chain employs TRBV10-3 and TRBJ1-5, with 10 bases lining up with TRBD1. The CDR3 is 14 residues long. In germline, CDR1 is ENHRY, CDR2 SYGVKD. V was pared by 11 bases and J by 3 bases, with 7 bases of the junction left unmatched. DNA of the CDR3: TGTGCCGTTGCCGGGACAGGGGACAATCAGCCCCAGCATTTT. Its translation: CAVAGTGDNQPQHF.

The chain couples TRBV28 to TRBJ2-7; a possible D gene is TRBD1 (6 bases). The CDR3 loop spans 14 amino acids. CDR1 MDHEN and CDR2 SYDVKM come from the germline V gene. V lost 3 bases to trimming and J lost 2 bases, with 11 bases between them. The CDR3 region is CASSFGQNPYEQYF. CDR3 in DNA: TGTGCCAGCAGTTTCGGACAGAACCCCTACGAGCAGTACTTC.

This clonotype was recorded at least ten times. The chain has TRBV5-1 and TRBJ1-1; 9 nucleotides match TRBD1. This CDR3 is 14 amino acids long. CDR1 SGHRS and CDR2 YFSETQ come from the germline V gene. The V and J ends lost 5 bases and 5 bases, in that order; junction bases with no gene match: 7. Here the CDR3 reads CASRQGASRTEAFF. CDR3 sequence (DNA): TGCGCCAGCAGACAGGGGGCAAGCCGGACTGAAGCTTTCTTT.

The V gene is TRBV7-6, the J gene TRBJ2-5, with 16 bases aligning to TRBD2. The V segment lost 6 bases and the J segment 5 bases; nucleotides outside the gene matches: 9. Germline CDR1 and CDR2: SGHVS and FNYEAQ. The CDR3 covers 17 residues. The CDR3 DNA reads as TGTGCCAGCAGTTTGGGACTAGCGGGAGGGCCTGGCGAGACCCAGTACTTC. Protein sequence: CASSLGLAGGPGETQYF.

This clonotype has ten or more counts. Given a much more abundant clone one base away, this may be a read error. The chain employs TRBV20-1 and TRBJ2-6; TRBD1 matches at 8 bases. There are 16 residues in the CDR3. Germline CDR1 reads DFQATT; CDR2 reads SNEGSKA (reference sequence). CDR3 bases: TGCAGTGCCGCCGGGACAGGCCGCTCTGGGGCCAACGTCCTGGCTTTC. This encodes CSAAGTGRSGANVLAF.

This clonotype was recorded many times. The chain couples TRBV20-1 to TRBJ2-7; a possible D gene is TRBD2 (5 bases). The V end was cut by 3 bases, the J end by 1 base, with 10 bases between. CDR1 and CDR2 from the germline V gene are DFQATT and SNEGSKA (reference sequence). The CDR3 runs to 13 residues. CDR3 sequence (DNA): TGCAGTGCTAGGCGGGCAGTATCCTACGAGCAGTACTTC. This gives the protein CSARRAVSYEQYF.

This clonotype was detected many times. The chain combines TRBV5-6 with TRBJ1-1; D might be TRBD1 (5 bases). Germline V gene data show CDR1 as SGHDT and CDR2 as YYEEEE. The length of the CDR3 is 13 residues. Deletions cut 2 bases from V and 7 bases from J, with 12 bases between. The CDR3 DNA reads as TGTGCCAGCAGCTTCGGGGGTTTTAGTGAAGCTTTCTTT. Translated: CASSFGGFSEAFF.

This clonotype was recorded at least ten times. The genes are TRBV20-1 and TRBJ2-7; D unclear. The CDR3 spans 14 residues. Between the trimmed V and J ends, which lost 3 bases and 6 bases, there was a span of 18 bases. The germline V gene encodes CDR1 DFQATT and CDR2 SNEGSKA (reference sequence). The CDR3 DNA sequence: TGCAGTGCTAGTCCCCTAGTACCCGCCACCGAGCAGTACTTC. This translates into CSASPLVPATEQYF.

In this sample, this clonotype turned up many times. The chain couples TRBV9 to TRBJ2-7, with 13 bases fitting TRBD2. V gave up 4 bases and J gave up 2 bases; unmatched junction bases: 3. The CDR3 is 15 residues long. The germline V gene encodes CDR1 SGDLS and CDR2 YYNGEE. The chain's CDR3 is CASSSGTSGTYEQYF. The CDR3 region has the DNA TGTGCCAGCAGCTCGGGGACTAGCGGGACCTACGAGCAGTACTTC.

The gene calls are TRBV24-1 and TRBJ2-5, with D possibly TRBD2 on 7 matching bases. The V end was cut by 7 bases, the J end by 6 bases, with 14 bases between. Germline V gene lookup returns CDR1 KGHDR and CDR2 SFDVKD. The CDR3 consists of 13 residues. The DNA for the CDR3 is TGTGCCACCAGCCTAGGGGGGGACAAGACCCAGTACTTC. Its translation is CATSLGGDKTQYF.

This chain joins TRBV5-2 and TRBJ2-2; TRBD1, as called in the table, went unchecked against the DNA. TRBV5-2 is a documented pseudogene. The CDR3 sequence is 14 residues long. The CDR3 protein is CASKGTGNTGELFF. CDR3 nucleotides: TGTGCCAGCAAGGGGACAGGGAACACCGGGGAGCTGTTTTTT.

There are many counts of this clonotype. CDR3 nucleotide sequence: TGCAGTGCCAGGGCCCCGGGAAACGACAGGGGGGGTGAGCAGTACTTC. Amino acid sequence: CSARAPGNDRGGEQYF. This sequence joins TRBV20-1 and TRBJ2-7, with 9 bases aligning to TRBD1. V shed 6 bases, J shed 7 bases, and the junction held 19 bases outside the gene matches. Germline CDR1 is DFQATT and CDR2 is SNEGSKA (reference sequence). The CDR3 sequence is 16 residues long.

The CDR3 DNA sequence: TGTGCCACCAGCAGTTCCCGACAGGGGCAGCTATCCGAGCAGTACTTC. Protein: CATSSSRQGQLSEQYF. The chain has TRBV15 and TRBJ2-7, with TRBD1 matching 8 bases. This CDR3 spans 16 amino acids. Germline CDR1 and CDR2: LNHNV and YYDKDF (reference sequence). J was trimmed by 6 bases and V by 3 bases; bases with no gene match: 13.

In this sample, this clonotype turned up many times. The chain uses TRBV11-2 and TRBJ1-1, with a weak D call TRBD1 (6 bases). V was clipped by 4 bases and J by 9 bases, with 9 bases between them. The CDR3 spans 11 residues. Germline V CDR1 and CDR2: SGHAT, FQNNGV. The CDR3 sequence is CASSSGQQAFF. The CDR3 bases are TGTGCCAGCAGCTCCGGACAGCAAGCTTTCTTT. The whole variable domain, remainder taken from reference TRBV11-2 and TRBJ1-1, is EAGVAQSPRYKIIEKRQSVAFWCNPISGHATLYWYQQILGQGPKLLIQFQNNGVVDDSQLPKDRFSAERLKGVDSTLKIQPAKLEDSAVYLCASSSGQQAFFGQGTRLTVV.

This clonotype was found many times. The V call is TRBV7-9, the J call TRBJ2-2; 9 bases fit TRBD2. This CDR3 has 14 residues. CDR1 SEHNR and CDR2 FQNEAQ come from the germline V gene (reference sequence). Germline trimming cut 6 bases from V and 9 bases from J; bases unmatched to any gene: 8. Written as DNA, the CDR3 is TGTGCCAGCAGGCCGACTAGCGGCCTCCGGGAGCTGTTTTTT. It is translated as CASRPTSGLRELFF.

In this sample, this clonotype turned up many times. The chain has TRBV5-1 and TRBJ2-7; a weak D match, TRBD1 (5 bases). Deletions cut 0 bases from V and 5 bases from J, with 12 bases between. The CDR3 has 14 amino acids. From germline, CDR1 is SGHRS and CDR2 YFSETQ. DNA of the CDR3: TGCGCCAGCAGCTTGGACGCCAGGGTGCACGAGCAGTACTTC. This translates into CASSLDARVHEQYF.

Ten or more counts support this clonotype. The J gene is TRBJ2-7, the V gene TRBV20-1; D is ambiguous. Germline V gives CDR1 DFQATT, CDR2 SNEGSKA (reference sequence). V dropped 2 bases and J dropped 0 bases, with 14 bases sitting between them. This CDR3 has 15 residues. In DNA form, the CDR3 reads TGCAGTGCTAGATTTAGTTCGGAGAGCTCCTACGAGCAGTACTTC. It codes for CSARFSSESSYEQYF.

This clonotype has more than one count but fewer than ten. V is TRBV20-1 and J is TRBJ1-1; TRBD1 aligns across 9 bases. In germline, CDR1 is DFQATT, CDR2 SNEGSKA (reference sequence). Trimming cost V 4 bases and J 2 bases; bases outside gene matches: 8. The CDR3 has 15 amino acids. CDR3 protein: CSATRLGQGNTEAFF. CDR3 nucleotides: TGCAGTGCTACCCGCCTGGGACAGGGAAACACTGAAGCTTTCTTT.

Ten or more counts support this clonotype. The genes are TRBV15 and TRBJ1-1, with D possibly matching TRBD1 (6 bases). This CDR3 has 15 amino acids. The germline V and J ends were trimmed by 1 base and 4 bases, with 13 bases remaining between them. Germline CDR1 LNHNV, CDR2 YYDKDF (reference sequence). CDR3 amino acids: CATSRGGGVPTEAFF. CDR3 coding DNA: TGTGCCACCAGCAGAGGAGGGGGGGTCCCCACTGAAGCTTTCTTT.

On this clonotype: It may be a read error: a sequence one base away is much more abundant. The J gene is TRBJ1-1, the V gene TRBV5-1; 7 nucleotides agree with TRBD1. CDR3 length: 17 residues. Germline CDR1 SGHRS, CDR2 YFSETQ. Germline trimming cut 4 bases from V and 5 bases from J; bases unmatched to any gene: 17. CDR3 bases: TGCGCCAGCAGCCGAAAGGAACAGGGGCTCTTGGAAACTGAAGCTTTCTTT. This gives the protein CASSRKEQGLLETEAFF.

This clonotype came up many times. The chain has TRBV30 and TRBJ2-7; a possible D gene is TRBD2 (6 bases). The CDR3 totals 12 residues. Germline V CDR1 and CDR2: GTSNPN, SVGIG (reference sequence). The germline V and J ends were trimmed by 3 bases and 3 bases, with 9 bases remaining between them. The CDR3 protein is CAWSGSVYEQYF. The CDR3 coding sequence is TGTGCCTGGAGCGGGAGCGTCTACGAGCAGTACTTC.

Ten or more counts support this clonotype. The chain recombines TRBV12-3 or TRBV12-4 with TRBJ2-2; the D gene is possibly TRBD2 (7 bases). V was trimmed by 7 bases and J by 4 bases, leaving 13 bases between them. CDR3 length: 14 residues. The CDR3 DNA reads as TGTGCCAGCAAGGTCGGGGGGCTCACCGGGGAGCTGTTTTTT. This translates into CASKVGGLTGELFF.

In this sample, this clonotype turned up many times. The V gene is TRBV28, the J gene TRBJ1-2; no firm D call. The CDR3 is 13 amino acids. Germline lookup yields CDR1 MDHEN and CDR2 SYDVKM. V gave up 5 bases and J gave up 6 bases, with 13 bases separating them. The CDR3 DNA follows: TGTGCCAGCAGTCTGAAGGGCTCTGATGGCTACACCTTC. This codes for CASSLKGSDGYTF.

This clonotype was seen at least ten times. The chain couples TRBV12-3 or TRBV12-4 to TRBJ1-5; D unresolved. V lost 1 base and J lost 5, with 9 bases in between. The CDR3 runs to 14 residues. The CDR3 region has the DNA TGTGCCAGCAGTTTAGAAACAGAGCATCAGCCCCAGCATTTT. Encoded protein: CASSLETEHQPQHF.